The 14 T cell receptor beta chains listed next were all sequenced from one sample in a study of T cell clonality in common variable immunodeficiency. Measured with immunoSEQ multiplex PCR; TCRdb has only the in-frame clones, and not every one. The repertoire has tens of thousands of clones, none seen only once; the ten largest take less than 4%. The sequenced sample was peripheral blood mononuclear cells. These receptors originate from a person aged 18-70 years in good health.

This clone has ten or more counts. Read coverage stops 3 residues before the CDR3 terminus; the germline J gene supplies the remainder. V usage is TRBV7-8 and J usage is TRBJ1-5; possibly TRBD1 for D (6 bases). The V and J ends lost 1 base and 5 bases respectively, with 15 bases between them. The CDR3 totals 16 residues. Germline-derived CDR1 and CDR2 are SGHVS and FQNEAQ. The DNA read from the CDR3 is TGTGCCAGCAGCTTAGTGACAGGAACTTTGTATCAGCCC. Encoded protein: CASSLVTGTLYQP. The full CDR3 is CASSLVTGTLYQPQHF.

This clone was seen repeatedly, ten times or more. The CDR3 end falls 3 residues outside the read, so it is completed with the germline J gene. The chain employs TRBV30 and TRBJ2-7, with D tentatively TRBD2 (5 bases). Germline V lookup: CDR1 GTSNPN, CDR2 SVGIG (reference sequence). Trimming removed 0 bases at V and 2 bases at J, with 8 bases between. The CDR3 runs 13 residues. CDR3: CAWSVRGAYEQYF. The covered CDR3 bases are TGTGCCTGGAGTGTACGGGGTGCCTACGAG.

This clone was found many times. The missing CDR3 end, 3 residues past where the read stops, is filled in from the germline J gene. The genes are TRBV6-2 or TRBV6-3 and TRBJ1-1; D remains unclear. Germline V gives CDR1 MNHEY, CDR2 SVGEGT. The CDR3 is 12 residues long. The V and J ends lost 4 bases and 6 bases respectively, with 9 bases between them. The DNA read from the CDR3 is TGTGCCAGCAGTTCCGGGTTCTCTGAA. It yields the protein CASSSGFSE. The entire CDR3 is CASSSGFSEAFF.

This clone was seen repeatedly, ten times or more. The read ends 3 residues before the CDR3 terminus; that terminus is restored from the germline J gene. The V and J genes are TRBV5-1 and TRBJ2-3; maybe TRBD1 (6 bases). The ends were cut back, 2 bases at V and 0 bases at J, with 13 bases in the middle. The CDR3 length is 16 residues. Germline CDR1 reads SGHRS; CDR2 reads YFSETQ. CDR3 amino acids: CASSLMDSYSTDTQYF. Partial CDR3 DNA: TGCGCCAGCAGCTTAATGGACAGTTACAGCACAGATACG.

This clone has more than one count but fewer than ten. The read falls 3 residues short of the CDR3 end, and the missing part is taken from the germline J gene. The genes are TRBV5-1 and TRBJ2-3, with D uncertain. The ends were cut back, 5 bases at V and 6 bases at J, with 13 bases in the middle. This CDR3 spans 13 amino acids. Germline lookup yields CDR1 SGHRS and CDR2 YFSETQ. The CDR3 bases that were read are TGCGCCAGCAGTGTCCGAGTAGCTGATACG. Translating gives CASSVRVADT. The full CDR3 sequence reads CASSVRVADTQYF.

This clone was found a few times. Coverage ceases 3 residues before the CDR3 finishes, and the germline J gene fills in the end. The chain is built from TRBV18 and TRBJ1-2; tentative D call: TRBD1 (5 bases). This CDR3 spans 15 amino acids. Germline CDR1 and CDR2: KGHSH and LQKENI. CDR3 loop: CASSRAGMGTYDYTF. Incomplete CDR3 DNA: TGTGCCAGCTCACGAGCAGGGATGGGAACCTACGAC.

This clone has more than one count but fewer than ten. Coverage ceases 3 residues before the CDR3 finishes, and the germline J gene fills in the end. The rearrangement uses TRBV7-9 and TRBJ1-1; no reliable D call. Germline V gives CDR1 SEHNR, CDR2 FQNEAQ (reference sequence). This CDR3 spans 11 amino acids. Trimming pared 6 bases from V and 6 bases from J, leaving 8 bases between. The CDR3 sequence is CASRIGPEAFF. The covered CDR3 bases are TGTGCCAGCAGAATCGGTCCTGAA.

This clone came up a few times. Sequencing ends 3 residues short of the CDR3 end; the germline J gene provides the rest. This chain joins TRBV7-2 and TRBJ2-3, with TRBD2 as a possible D gene (5 bases). CDR3 length equals 14 residues. Germline lookup yields CDR1 SGHTA and CDR2 FQGNSA. The CDR3 sequence is CASSLEGKRQTQYF. The covered CDR3 bases are TGTGCCAGCAGCTTAGAGGGAAAGCGGCAAACG. Together with reference TRBV7-2 and TRBJ2-3, the CDR3 gives the full variable domain: GAGVSQSPSNKVTEKGKDVELRCDPISGHTALYWYRQSLGQGLEFLIYFQGNSAPDKSGLPSDRFSAERTGGSVSTLTIQRTQQEDSAVYLCASSLEGKRQTQYFGPGTRLTVL.

This clone was observed a handful of times. The read terminates 3 residues before the CDR3 end, so the remaining end is supplied by the germline J gene. J is TRBJ1-5 and V is TRBV6-1; TRBD1 matches at 8 bases. V shed 2 bases and J 1 base; nucleotides not matched to a gene: 4. Germline-derived CDR1 and CDR2 are MNHNS and SASEGT. The CDR3 has 16 amino acids. The CDR3 spells CASSEPTGVSNQPQHF. CDR3 bases read: TGTGCCAGCAGTGAACCGACAGGGGTAAGCAATCAGCCC.

This clone was observed a few times. The read ends 3 residues early relative to the CDR3; the germline J gene fills the gap. The chain links TRBV20-1 to TRBJ2-3; possibly TRBD2 for D (5 bases). The CDR3 runs to 14 residues. Germline CDR1 DFQATT, CDR2 SNEGSKA (reference sequence). V lost 5 bases and J lost 2, with 14 bases in between. The CDR3: CSAYTSTLTDTQYF. CDR3 bases read: TGCAGTGCTTATACTAGTACCCTCACAGATACG.

This clone was counted between two and nine times. The read gets to within 3 residues of the CDR3 end, and the germline J gene fills in the rest. This chain links TRBV7-2 with TRBJ1-5; TRBD1 aligns across 8 bases. This CDR3 has 15 amino acids. Germline trimming cut 3 bases from V and 6 bases from J; bases unmatched to any gene: 7. Germline lookup yields CDR1 SGHTA and CDR2 FQGNSA. The CDR3 region is CASSLTAGGFQPQHF. Incomplete CDR3 DNA: TGTGCCAGCAGCTTGACGGCAGGGGGCTTTCAGCCC.

This clone was counted many times. The CDR3 end falls 3 residues outside the read, so it is completed with the germline J gene. The rearrangement joins TRBV7-8 to TRBJ2-1; TRBD1 agrees at 8 bases. Germline V lookup: CDR1 SGHVS, CDR2 FQNEAQ. Trimming removed 5 bases from V and 3 bases from J; junction bases left unmatched: 12. The CDR3 has 17 residues. Incomplete CDR3 DNA: TGTGCCAGCAGCCTCCGAGGAACCGGGACAGGCTACAATGAG. Its protein is CASSLRGTGTGYNE. The entire CDR3 reads CASSLRGTGTGYNEQFF.

This clone has only a few counts. The read gets to within 3 residues of the CDR3 end, and the germline J gene fills in the rest. The gene calls are TRBV30 and TRBJ2-7; the D gene is possibly TRBD1 (8 bases). The CDR3 extends over 16 amino acids. Trimming took 3 bases from V and 3 from J, leaving 21 bases between them. Germline CDR1 and CDR2: GTSNPN and SVGIG (reference sequence). The CDR3 bases that were read are TGTGCCTGGAGCAGGGGGCGGCTAGCGGACCACTACGAG. This sequence encodes CAWSRGRLADHYE. The CDR3, in full, reads CAWSRGRLADHYEQYF.

This clone was detected only a few times. Partial CDR3 DNA: TGTGCCAGCAGCTTAACAAGGGGTAACAATGAG. It encodes CASSLTRGNNE. The entire CDR3 reads CASSLTRGNNEQFF. The chain has TRBV7-9 and TRBJ2-1, with TRBD1 as a possible D gene (5 bases). The CDR3 end is not reached by the read, which stops 3 residues before it; the germline J gene fills it in. CDR1 and CDR2 (germline): SEHNR, FQNEAQ (reference sequence). The CDR3 runs 14 residues. V lost 2 bases to trimming and J lost 5 bases, with 10 bases between them.